A single T cell receptor (beta chain) is shown here with its context. The antigen it recognizes is unknown. Within one base of it there is no much larger clone, and no base qualities were kept. The data stem from a study of T cells in narcolepsy (dated by TCRdb to the late 2010s). Notes on the research overall: Patients with narcolepsy type 1 or type 2 (NT1, NT2) were enrolled in the study together with healthy control donors. Autoreactive T cells targeting hypocretin neuron self-antigens (hypocretin, TRIB2) were sought in narcolepsy patients, and TCR Vbeta sequencing was used to track clonotypes in blood and CSF.

To prepare the library, the immunoSEQ multiplex PCR assay was applied. This is the immuneACCESS table as TCRdb keeps it, with only in-frame sequences that have V and J called. A part of the clones is gone; compared with another copy, unresolved V genes explain less than half, and the rest is unexplained. This sample lists about 27,000 clones; more than 75% were detected once. Roughly 1.1% of the sample rests with the top ten. Memory CD4+ T cells were sorted ex vivo from peripheral blood of narcolepsy patients and healthy controls for TCR Vbeta sequencing. The paper's findings and limits, for the study overall: Some blood memory CD4+ repertoires from patients and controls contained no sequences matching autoreactive T cell clones. Plots that compared CSF and blood CD4+ T cell clonotypes from the same patient highlighted HCRT-specific and TRIB2-specific autoreactive clonotypes. Autoreactive clonotypes were reported to be detected serially in the blood of the same patients and of different patients, but not in the blood of healthy controls. Numbers of sequenced blood memory CD4+ clonotypes were comparable, with averages of about 39,494 in patients and fewer than 35,000 in controls.

The material sequenced was CD45RA- memory CD4+ T cells from PBMCs. The cell subset or site label corresponds to: memory T cells sorted ex vivo from peripheral blood. This sequence was found in a human donor with narcolepsy.

CDR3 reads: CASSLIPSGGTQETQYF. The nucleotides read TGTGCCAGCAGCTTAATCCCTAGCGGGGGGACCCAAGAGACCCAGTACTTC. The chain is made from TRBV7-2 and TRBJ2-5, with TRBD2 identical over 11 junction bases. Germline trimming amounts to 2 bases on V and 1 base on J, with 6 as the count of junction bases outside the gene matches. The CDR3 starts with the cysteine, ends with the phenylalanine, and has 17 residues. The sequence is cut down to CDR3 DNA, 51 bases in frame from base 1. CDR1 is given as SGHTA and CDR2 as FQGNSA, both from the germline V gene. Beyond the CDR3, the reference TRBV7-2 and TRBJ2-5 genes provide the residues; the full variable domain reads: GAGVSQSPSNKVTEKGKDVELRCDPISGHTALYWYRQSLGQGLEFLIYFQGNSAPDKSGLPSDRFSAERTGGSVSTLTIQRTQQEDSAVYLCASSLIPSGGTQETQYFGPGTRLLVL.